These T cell receptor beta chains were read from a single sample in a study of cytomegalovirus exposure and HLA in healthy donors. The assay was immunoSEQ multiplex PCR, and TCRdb's table has in-frame clones only and misses some. The sample has some 150,000 clones, 77% seen once. Source material: PBMCs. These TCRs come from a young man in good health and CMV-seropositive. The CDR3 runs from the conserved cysteine through the conserved F or W. The D gene is left open where the match is weak. Clone size is shown for a subset of rows, as once, few, many or a class of expanded clone.

d_call: -; v_call: TRBV12-5; j_call: TRBJ2-1; clone_size: few; cdr3_nt: TGTGCTAGTGGTCCCCCAGTTCCGCAGTTCTTC; cdr3_aa: CASGPPVPQFF
d_call: -; v_call: TRBV4-1; j_call: TRBJ1-4; clone_size: -; cdr3_nt: TGCGCCAGCAGCCAAGACAGGGCTAATGAAAAACTGTTTTTT; cdr3_aa: CASSQDRANEKLFF
d_call: -; v_call: TRBV10-3; j_call: TRBJ1-1; clone_size: -; cdr3_nt: TGTGCCATCAGTGAGTCGTCCCTTTACTTAGCTTTCTTT; cdr3_aa: CAISESSLYLAFF
d_call: -; v_call: TRBV5-1; j_call: TRBJ1-4; clone_size: few; cdr3_nt: TGCGCCAGCAGCCCAGGGACACAAGTTTCTAATGAAAAACTGTTTTTT; cdr3_aa: CASSPGTQVSNEKLFF
d_call: -; v_call: TRBV10-2; j_call: TRBJ2-3; clone_size: once; cdr3_nt: TGCGCCAGCAGTGTTCGGGGGGACACATACACAGATACGCAGTATTTT; cdr3_aa: CASSVRGDTYTDTQYF
d_call: TRBD1; v_call: TRBV27; j_call: TRBJ2-7; clone_size: -; cdr3_nt: TGTGCCAGCAGTCTCTCCGGGACAGGGGACTACGAGCAGTACTTC; cdr3_aa: CASSLSGTGDYEQYF
d_call: TRBD1; v_call: TRBV5-4; j_call: TRBJ2-7; clone_size: -; cdr3_nt: TGTGCCAGCAGCCAGGGGCAGGGGGCGTTATACGAGCAGTACTTC; cdr3_aa: CASSQGQGALYEQYF
d_call: TRBD2; v_call: TRBV7-9; j_call: TRBJ2-2; clone_size: -; cdr3_nt: TGTGCCAGCAGGCCTCAGAGGCGGGGGGACACCGGGGAGCTGTTTTTT; cdr3_aa: CASRPQRRGDTGELFF
d_call: TRBD2; v_call: TRBV2; j_call: TRBJ2-7; clone_size: -; cdr3_nt: TGTGCCAGCAGTGAATGGGGTAGCGGGGGGAGCAGCGAGCAGTACTTC; cdr3_aa: CASSEWGSGGSSEQYF
d_call: TRBD2; v_call: TRBV5-3; j_call: TRBJ2-2; clone_size: -; cdr3_nt: TGTGCCAGAAACCTGCCAGCGGGGGGGTCGACCGGGGAGCTGTTTTTT; cdr3_aa: CARNLPAGGSTGELFF
d_call: -; v_call: TRBV27; j_call: TRBJ2-5; clone_size: -; cdr3_nt: TGTGCCAGCAAGGGACGTCAAAGGGGGCAAGAGACCCAGTACTTC; cdr3_aa: CASKGRQRGQETQYF
d_call: -; v_call: TRBV7-9; j_call: TRBJ2-7; clone_size: once; cdr3_nt: TGTGCCAGCAGCGCGGGGACTGTTTTCGAGCAGTACTTC; cdr3_aa: CASSAGTVFEQYF
d_call: TRBD1; v_call: TRBV6-5; j_call: TRBJ1-1; clone_size: -; cdr3_nt: TGTGCCAGCAGTTACCGACAGGGGGGGATGAACACTGAAGCTTTCTTT; cdr3_aa: CASSYRQGGMNTEAFF
d_call: -; v_call: TRBV6-1; j_call: TRBJ2-1; clone_size: -; cdr3_nt: TGTGCCAGCAGCTCCAATGAGCAGTTCTTC; cdr3_aa: CASSSNEQFF
d_call: TRBD1; v_call: TRBV2; j_call: TRBJ2-7; clone_size: -; cdr3_nt: TGTGCCAGCAGATTACCAGACAGGGGCCTTCTCTACGAGCAGTACTTC; cdr3_aa: CASRLPDRGLLYEQYF
d_call: TRBD1; v_call: TRBV27; j_call: TRBJ2-5; clone_size: few; cdr3_nt: TGTGCCAGCAGTTGGACAGGGGGAGAGACCCAGTACTTC; cdr3_aa: CASSWTGGETQYF
d_call: TRBD2; v_call: TRBV2; j_call: TRBJ2-3; clone_size: -; cdr3_nt: TGTGCCAGCAAAAAACGGCTAGCGGGGGTAGGGGACACAGATACGCAGTATTTT; cdr3_aa: CASKKRLAGVGDTDTQYF
d_call: -; v_call: TRBV5-4; j_call: TRBJ1-4; clone_size: -; cdr3_nt: TGTGCCAGCAGTGGGTCGGGAGTTGCTAATGAAAAACTGTTTTTT; cdr3_aa: CASSGSGVANEKLFF
d_call: -; v_call: TRBV30; j_call: TRBJ1-4; clone_size: few; cdr3_nt: TGTGCCTGGACTCATCTACTGACATCCGGAGGGGAAAAACTGTTTTTT; cdr3_aa: CAWTHLLTSGGEKLFF
d_call: -; v_call: TRBV5-1; j_call: TRBJ2-7; clone_size: -; cdr3_nt: TGCGCCAGCAGCTTGGGACAGAGCTCCTACGAGCAGTACTTC; cdr3_aa: CASSLGQSSYEQYF
d_call: -; v_call: TRBV29-1; j_call: TRBJ1-2; clone_size: -; cdr3_nt: TGCAGCGTTGTAGGCGGTTATAACTATGGCTACACCTTC; cdr3_aa: CSVVGGYNYGYTF
d_call: TRBD2; v_call: TRBV11-2; j_call: TRBJ2-1; clone_size: -; cdr3_nt: TGTGCCAGCAGCCCCTTAGCGGGGGGGCTCAATGAGCAGTTCTTC; cdr3_aa: CASSPLAGGLNEQFF
d_call: -; v_call: TRBV27; j_call: TRBJ2-7; clone_size: few; cdr3_nt: TGTGCCAGCAGCCCGACTATCACGAGCTACGAGCAGTACTTC; cdr3_aa: CASSPTITSYEQYF
d_call: TRBD1; v_call: TRBV27; j_call: TRBJ2-2; clone_size: -; cdr3_nt: TGTGCCAGCAGTGCAGTTAGGGACAGGGGCCGGGAGCTGTTTTTT; cdr3_aa: CASSAVRDRGRELFF
d_call: -; v_call: TRBV7-6; j_call: TRBJ1-1; clone_size: -; cdr3_nt: TGTGCCAGCAGCGCGGCTGTGAACACTGAAGCTTTCTTT; cdr3_aa: CASSAAVNTEAFF
d_call: -; v_call: TRBV7-9; j_call: TRBJ1-1; clone_size: -; cdr3_nt: TGTGCCAGCAGCTTAGTAGCGGTCGGCGCTGAAGCTTTCTTT; cdr3_aa: CASSLVAVGAEAFF
d_call: TRBD1; v_call: TRBV10-3; j_call: TRBJ1-2; clone_size: once; cdr3_nt: TGTGCCATCAGTGAGGGGGGACAGGGATCTTATGGCTACACCTTC; cdr3_aa: CAISEGGQGSYGYTF
d_call: TRBD1; v_call: TRBV4-1; j_call: TRBJ2-7; clone_size: -; cdr3_nt: TGCGCCAGCAGCCAGGTGGACAGGGCCCACGAGCAGTACTTC; cdr3_aa: CASSQVDRAHEQYF
d_call: -; v_call: TRBV5-6; j_call: TRBJ2-3; clone_size: once; cdr3_nt: TGTGCCAGCAGCTCTGTCCTACTCTACGCCACAGATACGCAGTATTTT; cdr3_aa: CASSSVLLYATDTQYF